This record looks at one TCR beta chain sequence and its context. The antigen is not known. This specimen belongs to a study of OX40 agonist ivuxolimab in advanced cancers. The wider study: Patients were given ivuxolimab, an antibody that agonizes OX40 (CD134). Patients achieving partial responses numbered three: one hepatocellular carcinoma case and two cutaneous melanoma cases. Study findings and constraints: CD4+ and CD8+ blood T cells expanded clonally by week 6 at 0.1 to 3.0 mg/kg. In the 0.1-3.0 mg/kg groups, partial responders showed among the lowest expansion.

Data came from immunoSEQ multiplex PCR; TCRdb stores just in-frame clones and leaves some out. This table has about 45,000 clones, roughly 90% appearing once. The CDR3 length is 15 residues. Germline V CDR1 and CDR2: SGHVS, FQNEAQ. Losses at the gene ends were 3 bases for V and 8 bases for J; bases not matched to a gene: 11. The input for sequencing was CD4+ or CD8+ T cells sorted from blood, taken in a trial of the OX40 agonist ivuxolimab. The receptor's source is an adult with an advanced solid tumor such as melanoma, head and neck, liver or kidney cancer. The chain recombines TRBV7-8 with TRBJ2-3, with TRBD2 matching over 7 bases. CDR3 nucleotides: TGTGCCAGCAGCTTCGGGGAGGGCCGTAAAGCTACGCAGTATTTT. This codes for CASSFGEGRKATQYF.